The entry below describes one T cell receptor (beta chain). The data were obtained in a study of blood T cell repertoires in COVID-19. Overall study: The study drew acute and convalescent COVID-19 samples from the United States, Italy and Spain. Sources were T cells, B-cell-depleted T cells, or PBMCs; the material itself was cDNA or gDNA.

Original handling: By means of reference gene primer amplification, nucleated cell counts were estimated. Clones were read by immunoSEQ multiplex PCR, and TCRdb kept only the in-frame ones, dropping some. The D gene and trimming were derived from the DNA, and the V and J assignments and clone size from that table. The sample has about 150,000 clones; 75% to 90% are singletons. Material for sequencing was peripheral blood. This TCR came from a woman in her sixties with active COVID-19.

CDR3 loop: CAIRSPRQGVLAGVGEQYF. Written as DNA, the CDR3 is TGTGCCATCAGATCCCCCCGACAGGGGGTACTAGCGGGAGTCGGCGAGCAGTACTTC. The chain couples TRBV10-3 to TRBJ2-7, with 11 bases matching TRBD2. The V gene end was trimmed by 6 bases and the J gene end by 6 bases; junction bases not matched to a gene: 22. The CDR3 is 19 residues long. CDR1 is ENHRY and CDR2 is SYGVKD in the germline V gene.